This paragraph covers one T cell receptor beta chain sequence. Its target is unknown. Second-dose intervals near 4 or 12 weeks were combined. The data belong to a study of T cell responses to AZD1222 COVID-19 vaccine. Sequencing used immunoSEQ multiplex PCR; TCRdb keeps in-frame clones, though not all of them. The table lists over 140,000 clones, 80% to 95% of them singletons. Study conclusions and caveats: Among those given AZD1222, only six were seropositive at baseline. Mostly white British, mostly female donors; authors suggested clonal diversity may be underestimated.

With 6 bases removed from V and 7 bases from J, the gap between germline ends came to 16 bases. Looked up from germline, CDR1 is MNHEY and CDR2 is SVGAGI. The CDR3 spans 15 residues. Sequences were derived from peripheral blood, sampled 28 days after the second AZD1222 dose. The chain has TRBV6-5 and TRBJ1-6, with D perhaps TRBD1 (5 bases). The clonotype was recovered from an adult who received the AZD1222 COVID-19 vaccine. Here the CDR3 reads CASRPGDRDNSPLHF. In DNA, the CDR3 is TGTGCCAGCAGACCTGGGGACCGAGACAATTCACCCCTCCACTTT.